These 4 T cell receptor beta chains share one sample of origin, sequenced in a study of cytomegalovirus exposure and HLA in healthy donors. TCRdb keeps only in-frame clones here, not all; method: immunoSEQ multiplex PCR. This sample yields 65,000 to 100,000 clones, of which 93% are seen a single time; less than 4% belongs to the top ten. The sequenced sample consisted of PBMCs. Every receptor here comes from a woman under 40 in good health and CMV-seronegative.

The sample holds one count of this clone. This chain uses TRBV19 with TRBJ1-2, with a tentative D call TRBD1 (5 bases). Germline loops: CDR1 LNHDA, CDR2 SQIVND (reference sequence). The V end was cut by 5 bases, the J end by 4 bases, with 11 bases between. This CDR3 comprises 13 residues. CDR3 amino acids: CASSPRDSYGYTF. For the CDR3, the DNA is TGTGCCAGTAGTCCCAGGGATTCCTATGGCTACACCTTC.

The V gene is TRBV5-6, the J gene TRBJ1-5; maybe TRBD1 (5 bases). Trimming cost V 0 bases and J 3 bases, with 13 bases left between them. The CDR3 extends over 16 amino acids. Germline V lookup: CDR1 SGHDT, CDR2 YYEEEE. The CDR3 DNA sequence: TGTGCCAGCAGCTTGGGACCCCCTGGGGCCAATCAGCCCCAGCATTTT. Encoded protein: CASSLGPPGANQPQHF.

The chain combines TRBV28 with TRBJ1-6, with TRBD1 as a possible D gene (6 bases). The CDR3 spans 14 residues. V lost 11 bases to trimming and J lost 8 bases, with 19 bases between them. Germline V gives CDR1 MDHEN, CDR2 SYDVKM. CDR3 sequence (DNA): TGTGCCTCGGAGACCGGGACAAACCATTCACCCCTCCACTTT. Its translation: CASETGTNHSPLHF.

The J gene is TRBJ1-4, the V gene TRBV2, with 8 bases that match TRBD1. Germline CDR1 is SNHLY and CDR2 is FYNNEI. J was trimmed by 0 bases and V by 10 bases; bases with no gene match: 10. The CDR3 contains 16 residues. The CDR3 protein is CAIETGQGSTNEKLFF. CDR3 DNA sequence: TGTGCCATCGAAACAGGACAGGGCTCAACTAATGAAAAACTGTTTTTT.